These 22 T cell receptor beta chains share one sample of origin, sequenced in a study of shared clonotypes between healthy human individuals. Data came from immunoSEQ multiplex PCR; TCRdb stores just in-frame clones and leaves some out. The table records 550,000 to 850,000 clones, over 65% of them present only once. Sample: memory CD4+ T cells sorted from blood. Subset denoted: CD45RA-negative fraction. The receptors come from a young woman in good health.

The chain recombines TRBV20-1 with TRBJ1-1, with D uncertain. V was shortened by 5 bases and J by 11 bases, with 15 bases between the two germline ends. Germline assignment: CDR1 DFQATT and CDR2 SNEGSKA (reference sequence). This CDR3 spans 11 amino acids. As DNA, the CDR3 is TGCAGTGCTCGACCGGGAGTCGCGGCTTTCTTT. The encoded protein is CSARPGVAAFF.

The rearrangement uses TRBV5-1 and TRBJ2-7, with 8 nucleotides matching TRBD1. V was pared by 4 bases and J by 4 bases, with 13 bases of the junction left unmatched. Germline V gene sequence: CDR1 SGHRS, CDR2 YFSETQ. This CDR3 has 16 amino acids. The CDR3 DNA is TGCGCCAGCAGCGCTGGACAGGGAAGGAATAAGTACGAGCAGTACTTC. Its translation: CASSAGQGRNKYEQYF.

The CDR3 loop is CASRTVSNQPQHF. The CDR3 DNA follows: TGTGCCAGCAGGACAGTTAGCAATCAGCCCCAGCATTTT. The chain links TRBV7-2 to TRBJ1-5; a possible D gene is TRBD1 (5 bases). V was trimmed by 6 bases and J by 0 bases, leaving 6 bases between them. This CDR3 contains 13 residues. Germline V CDR1 and CDR2: SGHTA, FQGNSA.

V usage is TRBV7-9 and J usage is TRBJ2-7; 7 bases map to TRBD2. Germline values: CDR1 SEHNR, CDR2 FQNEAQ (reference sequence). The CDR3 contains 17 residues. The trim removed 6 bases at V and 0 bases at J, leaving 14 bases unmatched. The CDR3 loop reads CASSYSPLAASSYEQYF. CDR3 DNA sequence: TGTGCCAGCAGTTATTCCCCCCTAGCGGCAAGCTCCTACGAGCAGTACTTC.

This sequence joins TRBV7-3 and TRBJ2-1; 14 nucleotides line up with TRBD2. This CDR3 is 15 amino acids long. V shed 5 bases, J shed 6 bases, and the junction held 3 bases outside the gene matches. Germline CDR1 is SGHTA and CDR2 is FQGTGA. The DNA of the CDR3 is TGTGCCAGCAGCCCGACTAGCGGGAGGGCCAATGAGCAGTTCTTC. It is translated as CASSPTSGRANEQFF. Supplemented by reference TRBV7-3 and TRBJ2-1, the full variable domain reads GAGVSQTPSNKVTEKGKYVELRCDPISGHTALYWYRQSLGQGPEFLIYFQGTGAADDSGLPNDRFFAVRPEGSVSTLKIQRTERGDSAVYLCASSPTSGRANEQFFGPGTRLTVL.

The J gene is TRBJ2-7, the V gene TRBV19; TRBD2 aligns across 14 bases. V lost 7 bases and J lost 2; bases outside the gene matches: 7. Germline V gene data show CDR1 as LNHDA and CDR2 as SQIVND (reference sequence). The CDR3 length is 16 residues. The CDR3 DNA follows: TGTGCCAGTAAAGTGAGGACTAGCGGGAGGACCTACGAGCAGTACTTC. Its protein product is CASKVRTSGRTYEQYF.

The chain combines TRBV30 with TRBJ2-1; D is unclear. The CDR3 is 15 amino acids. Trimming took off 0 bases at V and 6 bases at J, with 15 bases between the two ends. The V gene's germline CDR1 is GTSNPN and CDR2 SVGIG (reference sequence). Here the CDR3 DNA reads TGTGCCTGGAGTGTACTTATGCGGAAAAGCAATGAGCAGTTCTTC. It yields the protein CAWSVLMRKSNEQFF.

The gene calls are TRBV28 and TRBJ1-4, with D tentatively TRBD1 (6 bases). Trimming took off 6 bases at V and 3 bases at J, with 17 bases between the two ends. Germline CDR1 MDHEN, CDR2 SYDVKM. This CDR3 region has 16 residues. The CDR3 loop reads CASRGSDGTSNEKLFF. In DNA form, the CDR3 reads TGTGCCAGCAGGGGGTCCGACGGGACATCTAATGAAAAACTGTTTTTT.

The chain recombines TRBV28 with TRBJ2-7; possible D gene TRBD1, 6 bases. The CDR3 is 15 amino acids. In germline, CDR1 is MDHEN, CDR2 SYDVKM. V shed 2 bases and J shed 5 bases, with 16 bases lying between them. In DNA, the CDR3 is TGTGCCAGCAGTTTAACGGGACAAGGATTCAACGAGCAGTACTTC. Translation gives CASSLTGQGFNEQYF.

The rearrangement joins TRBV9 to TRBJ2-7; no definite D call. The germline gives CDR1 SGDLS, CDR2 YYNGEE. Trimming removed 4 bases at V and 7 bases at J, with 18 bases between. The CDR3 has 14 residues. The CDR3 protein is CASSPHDTSMEQYF. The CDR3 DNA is TGTGCCAGCAGCCCCCACGACACCAGCATGGAGCAGTACTTC.

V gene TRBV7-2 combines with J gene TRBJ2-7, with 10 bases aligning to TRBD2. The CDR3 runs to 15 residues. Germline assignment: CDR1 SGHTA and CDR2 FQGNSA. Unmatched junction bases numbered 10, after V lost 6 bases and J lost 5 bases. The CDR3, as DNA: TGTGCCAGCAGTTTTTTTGGGACTAGCGATCACGAGCAGTACTTC. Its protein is CASSFFGTSDHEQYF.

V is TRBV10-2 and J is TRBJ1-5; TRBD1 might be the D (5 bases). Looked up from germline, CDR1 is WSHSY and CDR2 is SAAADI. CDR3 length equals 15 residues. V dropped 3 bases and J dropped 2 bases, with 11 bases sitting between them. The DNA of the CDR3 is TGCGCCAGCAGTGAAGGCGGGGCCGGCAATCAGCCCCAGCATTTT. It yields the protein CASSEGGAGNQPQHF.

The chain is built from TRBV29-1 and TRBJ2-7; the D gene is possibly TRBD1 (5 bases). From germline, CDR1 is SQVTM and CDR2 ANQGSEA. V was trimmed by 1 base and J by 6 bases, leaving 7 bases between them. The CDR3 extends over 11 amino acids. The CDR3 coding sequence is TGCAGCGTTGAAGGGGGCCCCGAGCAGTACTTC. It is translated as CSVEGGPEQYF.

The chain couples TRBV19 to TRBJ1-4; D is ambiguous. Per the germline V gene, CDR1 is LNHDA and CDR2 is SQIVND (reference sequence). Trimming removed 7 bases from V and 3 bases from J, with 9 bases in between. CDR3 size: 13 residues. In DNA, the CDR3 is TGTGCCAGTAAGCGGCAATCTAATGAAAAACTGTTTTTT. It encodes CASKRQSNEKLFF.

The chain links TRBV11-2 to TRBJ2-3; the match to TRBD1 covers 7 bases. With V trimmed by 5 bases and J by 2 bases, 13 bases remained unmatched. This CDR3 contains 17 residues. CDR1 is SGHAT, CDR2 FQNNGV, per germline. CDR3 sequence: CASSLQPRQGITDTQYF. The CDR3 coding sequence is TGTGCCAGCAGCCTCCAACCCCGACAGGGAATCACAGATACGCAGTATTTT.

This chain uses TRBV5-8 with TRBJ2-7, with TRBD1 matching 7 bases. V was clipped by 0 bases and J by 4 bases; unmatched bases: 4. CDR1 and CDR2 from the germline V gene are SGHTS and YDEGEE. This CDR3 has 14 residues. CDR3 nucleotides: TGTGCCAGCAGCTTGGAGCAGGGGGTGTACGAGCAGTACTTC. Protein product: CASSLEQGVYEQYF.

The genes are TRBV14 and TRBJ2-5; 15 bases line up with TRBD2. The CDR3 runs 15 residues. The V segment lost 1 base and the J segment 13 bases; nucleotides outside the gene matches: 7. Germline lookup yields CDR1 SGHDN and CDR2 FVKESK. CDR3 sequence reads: CASSQASGTSGRTYF. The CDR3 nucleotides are TGTGCCAGCAGCCAAGCGTCCGGGACTAGCGGGAGGACGTACTTC.

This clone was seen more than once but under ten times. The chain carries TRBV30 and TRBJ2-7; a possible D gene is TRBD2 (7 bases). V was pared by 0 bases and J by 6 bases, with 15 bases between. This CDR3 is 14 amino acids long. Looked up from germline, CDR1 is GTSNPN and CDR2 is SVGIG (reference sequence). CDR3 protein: CAWSVRGGGGEQYF. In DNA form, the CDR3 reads TGTGCCTGGAGTGTACGCGGGGGAGGGGGCGAGCAGTACTTC.

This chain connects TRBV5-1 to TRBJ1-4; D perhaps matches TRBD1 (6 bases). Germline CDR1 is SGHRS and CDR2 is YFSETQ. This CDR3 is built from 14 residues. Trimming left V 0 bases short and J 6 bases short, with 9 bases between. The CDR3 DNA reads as TGCGCCAGCAGCTTGGACAGGGCGGATGAAAAACTGTTTTTT. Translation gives CASSLDRADEKLFF.

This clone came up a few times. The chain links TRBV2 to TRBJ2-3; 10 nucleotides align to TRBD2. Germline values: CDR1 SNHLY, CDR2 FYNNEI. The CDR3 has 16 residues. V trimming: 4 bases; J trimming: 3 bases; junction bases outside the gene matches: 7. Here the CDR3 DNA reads TGTGCCAGCAGTGCCTCACCTAGCGGGAGAACAGATACGCAGTATTTT. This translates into CASSASPSGRTDTQYF.

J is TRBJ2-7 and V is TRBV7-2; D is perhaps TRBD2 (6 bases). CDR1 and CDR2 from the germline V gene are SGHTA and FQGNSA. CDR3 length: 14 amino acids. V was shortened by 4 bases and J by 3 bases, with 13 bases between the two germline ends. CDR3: CASSSGPGVYEQYF. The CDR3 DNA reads TGTGCCAGCAGCTCCGGACCGGGAGTCTACGAGCAGTACTTC.

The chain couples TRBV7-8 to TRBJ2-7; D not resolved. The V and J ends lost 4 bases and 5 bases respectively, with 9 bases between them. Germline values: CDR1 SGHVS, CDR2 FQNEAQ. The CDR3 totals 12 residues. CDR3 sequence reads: CASSSLWHEQYF. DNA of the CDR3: TGTGCCAGCAGCTCGCTGTGGCACGAGCAGTACTTC.